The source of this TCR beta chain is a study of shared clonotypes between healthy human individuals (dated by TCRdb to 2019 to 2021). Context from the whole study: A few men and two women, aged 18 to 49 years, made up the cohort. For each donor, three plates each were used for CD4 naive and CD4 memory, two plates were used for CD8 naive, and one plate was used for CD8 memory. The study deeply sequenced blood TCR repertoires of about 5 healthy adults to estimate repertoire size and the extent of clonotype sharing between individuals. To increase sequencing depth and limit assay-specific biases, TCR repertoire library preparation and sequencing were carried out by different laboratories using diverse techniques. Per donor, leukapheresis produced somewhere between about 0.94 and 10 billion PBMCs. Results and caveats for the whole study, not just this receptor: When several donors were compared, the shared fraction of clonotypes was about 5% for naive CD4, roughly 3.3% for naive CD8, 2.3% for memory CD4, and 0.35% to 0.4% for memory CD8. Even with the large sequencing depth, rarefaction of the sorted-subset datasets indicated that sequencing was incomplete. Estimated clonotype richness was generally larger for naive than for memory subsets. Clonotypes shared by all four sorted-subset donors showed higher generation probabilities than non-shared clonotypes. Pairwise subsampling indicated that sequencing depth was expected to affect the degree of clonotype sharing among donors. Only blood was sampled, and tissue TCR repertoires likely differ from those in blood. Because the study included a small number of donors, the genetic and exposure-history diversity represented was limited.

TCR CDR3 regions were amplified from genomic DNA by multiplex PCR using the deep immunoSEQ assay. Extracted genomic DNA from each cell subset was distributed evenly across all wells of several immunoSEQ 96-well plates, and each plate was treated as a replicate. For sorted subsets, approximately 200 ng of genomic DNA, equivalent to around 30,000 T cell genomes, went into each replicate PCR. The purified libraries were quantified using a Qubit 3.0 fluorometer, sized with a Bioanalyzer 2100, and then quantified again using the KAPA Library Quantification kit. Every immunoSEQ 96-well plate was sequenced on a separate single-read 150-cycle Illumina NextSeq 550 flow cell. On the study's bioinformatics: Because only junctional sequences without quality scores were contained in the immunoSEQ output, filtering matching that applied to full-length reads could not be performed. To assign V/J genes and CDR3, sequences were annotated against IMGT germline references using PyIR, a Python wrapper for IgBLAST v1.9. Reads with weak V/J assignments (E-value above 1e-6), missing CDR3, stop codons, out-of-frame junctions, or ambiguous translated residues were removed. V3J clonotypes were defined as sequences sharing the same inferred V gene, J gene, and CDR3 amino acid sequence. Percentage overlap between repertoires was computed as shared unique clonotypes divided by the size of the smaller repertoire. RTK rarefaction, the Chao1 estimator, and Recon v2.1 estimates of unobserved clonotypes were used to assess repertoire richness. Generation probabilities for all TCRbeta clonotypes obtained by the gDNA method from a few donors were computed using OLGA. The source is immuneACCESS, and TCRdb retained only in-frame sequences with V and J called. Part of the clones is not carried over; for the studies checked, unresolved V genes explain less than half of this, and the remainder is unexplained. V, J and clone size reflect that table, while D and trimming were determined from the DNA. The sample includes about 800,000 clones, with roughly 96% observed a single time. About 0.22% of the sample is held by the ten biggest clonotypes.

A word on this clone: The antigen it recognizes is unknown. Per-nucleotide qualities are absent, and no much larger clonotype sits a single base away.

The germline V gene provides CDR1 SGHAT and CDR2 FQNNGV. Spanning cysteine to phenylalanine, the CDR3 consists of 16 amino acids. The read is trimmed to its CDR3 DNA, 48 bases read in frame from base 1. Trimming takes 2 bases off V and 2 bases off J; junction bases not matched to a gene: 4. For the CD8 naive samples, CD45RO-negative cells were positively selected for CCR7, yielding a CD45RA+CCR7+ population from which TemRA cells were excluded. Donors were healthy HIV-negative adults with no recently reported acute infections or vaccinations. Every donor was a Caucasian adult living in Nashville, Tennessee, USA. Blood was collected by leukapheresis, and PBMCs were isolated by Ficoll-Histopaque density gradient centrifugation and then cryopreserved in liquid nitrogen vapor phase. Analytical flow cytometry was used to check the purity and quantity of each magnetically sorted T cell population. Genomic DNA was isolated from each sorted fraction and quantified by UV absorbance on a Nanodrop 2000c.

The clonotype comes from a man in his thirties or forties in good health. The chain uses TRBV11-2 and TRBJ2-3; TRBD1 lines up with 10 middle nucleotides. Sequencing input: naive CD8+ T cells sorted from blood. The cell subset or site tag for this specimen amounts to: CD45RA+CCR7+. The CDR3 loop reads CASSLYGQGDTDTQYF. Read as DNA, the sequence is TGTGCCAGCAGCTTATACGGACAGGGGGACACAGATACGCAGTATTTT.